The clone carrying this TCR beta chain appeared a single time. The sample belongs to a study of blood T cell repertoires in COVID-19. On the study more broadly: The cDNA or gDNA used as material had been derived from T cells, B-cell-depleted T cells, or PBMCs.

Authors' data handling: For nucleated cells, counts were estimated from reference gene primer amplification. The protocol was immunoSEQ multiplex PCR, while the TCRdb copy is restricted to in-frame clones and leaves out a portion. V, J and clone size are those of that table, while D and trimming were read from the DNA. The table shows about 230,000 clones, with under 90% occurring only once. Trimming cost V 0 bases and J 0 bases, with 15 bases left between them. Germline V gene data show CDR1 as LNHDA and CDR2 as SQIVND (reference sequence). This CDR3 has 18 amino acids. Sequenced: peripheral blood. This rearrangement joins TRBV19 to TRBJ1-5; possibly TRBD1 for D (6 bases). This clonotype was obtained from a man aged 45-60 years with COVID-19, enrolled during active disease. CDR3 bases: TGTGCCAGTAGTATAGATGGACAGCTTGCCTATAGCAATCAGCCCCAGCATTTT. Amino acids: CASSIDGQLAYSNQPQHF.